Listed here are 8 T cell receptor beta chains from one sample, sequenced in a study of identical twins. TCRdb reanalysed the 5' RACE reads using MiXCR and keeps one entry per CDR3 protein. There are roughly 1,500,000 distinct CDR3 sequences in the sample; about 31% occur only once, and about 0.27% lies in the top ten. The sequenced sample was cord blood. Receptor source: a newborn girl in good health.

The chain uses TRBV28 and TRBJ2-1; weak D call: TRBD2 (6 bases). CDR1 and CDR2 from the germline V gene are MDHEN and SYDVKM. The length of the CDR3 is 15 residues. The germline V and J ends were trimmed by 4 bases and 8 bases, with 18 bases remaining between them. As DNA, the CDR3 is TGTGCCAGCAGTTCCCTCGGGAGAGCAAACGATGAGCAGTTCTTC. The encoded protein is CASSSLGRANDEQFF.

V usage is TRBV10-3 and J usage is TRBJ2-4, with D unresolved. The last part of the DNA fits TRBJ2-7 better; the J call may be wrong. Germline CDR1 is ENHRY and CDR2 is SYGVKD. The CDR3 sequence is 14 residues long. The CDR3 region has the DNA TGTGCCATCAGTGACGGGCTTTCCACTCTCGAGCAGTACTTC. It specifies CAISDGLSTLEQYF.

This clonotype has more than one count but fewer than ten. This chain connects TRBV6-5 to TRBJ2-7, with 14 bases fitting TRBD2. The CDR3 is 19 amino acids. Germline-derived CDR1 and CDR2 are MNHEY and SVGAGI. The junction had 13 bases not matched to a gene; V was cut back by 3 bases and J by 3 bases. CDR3 sequence: CASSYTGGLAGVRGYEQYF. The DNA of the CDR3 is TGTGCCAGCAGTTATACTGGGGGACTAGCGGGAGTAAGGGGCTACGAGCAGTACTTC.

The chain joins TRBV3-1 to TRBJ2-7; either TRBD1 or TRBD2 may fit D (5 bases each). The CDR3 length is 18 residues. The germline V gene has CDR1 LGHDT and CDR2 YNNKEL (reference sequence). With 4 bases removed from V and 1 base from J, the gap between germline ends came to 23 bases. This chain's CDR3 is CASSPGDAPPDWSYEQYF. In DNA form, the CDR3 reads TGTGCCAGCAGCCCTGGGGACGCACCACCGGATTGGTCCTACGAGCAGTACTTC.

J is TRBJ2-6 and V is TRBV6-2 or TRBV6-3; D perhaps matches TRBD2 (5 bases). Per the germline V gene, CDR1 is MNHEY and CDR2 is SVGEGT. This CDR3 spans 15 amino acids. V was cut by 2 bases and J by 3 bases, with 8 bases left in between. Written as DNA, the CDR3 is TGTGCCAGCAGTTACGAGGGTTATGGGGCCAACGTCCTGACTTTC. Its translation: CASSYEGYGANVLTF.

This sequence joins TRBV4-2 and TRBJ2-7; possible D gene TRBD2, 6 bases. The J call may be wrong; the DNA end is better matched by TRBJ2-5. This CDR3 has 16 amino acids. Per the germline V gene, CDR1 is LGHNA and CDR2 is YNFKEQ. Here the CDR3 DNA reads TGTGCCAGCAGCCAAGAACGGCGGGACCCTCAAGAGACCCAGTACTTC. Translated, it gives CASSQERRDPQETQYF.

CDR3 residues: CASSLGGAPFEKLFF. The CDR3 DNA reads TGTGCCAGCAGTTTAGGGGGGGCCCCTTTTGAAAAACTGTTTTTT. The chain carries TRBV27 and TRBJ1-4, with D perhaps matching TRBD1 (6 bases). The CDR3 contains 15 residues. The V and J ends lost 2 bases and 7 bases respectively, with 14 bases between them. Germline V gives CDR1 MNHEY, CDR2 SMNVEV (reference sequence).

This clonotype was recorded at least ten times. The rearrangement uses TRBV28 and TRBJ1-4; 10 bases are a match to TRBD1. The CDR3 consists of 15 residues. Germline trimming cut 6 bases from V and 3 bases from J; bases unmatched to any gene: 4. From germline, CDR1 is MDHEN and CDR2 SYDVKM. The CDR3 reads CASSRGTGANEKLFF. CDR3 in DNA: TGTGCCAGCAGCCGTGGGACAGGGGCTAATGAAAAACTGTTTTTT.